The 30 T cell receptor beta chains listed next were all sequenced from one sample in a study of CD4+ T cells in melanoma. The data were produced by immunoSEQ multiplex PCR, yet TCRdb's version contains in-frame clones alone and is incomplete. This table holds about 140,000 clones, around 90% found once. The receptors were sampled from a human donor with melanoma.

This chain links TRBV6-6 with TRBJ1-1; 7 bases are a match to TRBD1. This CDR3 has 15 amino acids. J lost 0 bases, V lost 5 bases, and 6 bases had no gene match. Germline V gene lookup returns CDR1 MNHNY and CDR2 SVGAGI (reference sequence). For the CDR3, the DNA is TGTGCCAGCAGTACCCGGGACAGCATGAACACTGAAGCTTTCTTT. Its translation is CASSTRDSMNTEAFF.

The chain has TRBV19 and TRBJ1-2; weak D call: TRBD1 (6 bases). This CDR3 is 15 amino acids long. Germline values: CDR1 LNHDA, CDR2 SQIVND (reference sequence). Trimming stripped 7 bases from V and 8 bases from J, with 23 bases between. The CDR3 reads CASITSSRTASGYTF. The CDR3 DNA sequence: TGTGCCAGTATCACATCATCGCGGACAGCCAGCGGCTACACCTTC.

This chain links TRBV18 with TRBJ1-4; 8 bases fit TRBD1. Germline CDR1 reads KGHSH; CDR2 reads LQKENI. V gave up 1 base and J gave up 6 bases; unmatched junction bases: 1. This CDR3 is built from 14 residues. This CDR3 is CASSPRTGHEKLFF. The CDR3 DNA is TGTGCCAGCTCACCACGGACAGGGCATGAAAAACTGTTTTTT. The full variable domain, its missing parts supplied by reference TRBV18 and TRBJ1-4, is NAGVMQNPRHLVRRRGQEARLRCSPMKGHSHVYWYRQLPEEGLKFMVYLQKENIIDESGMPKERFSAEFPKEGPSILRIQQVVRGDSAAYFCASSPRTGHEKLFFGSGTQLSVL.

This clone was counted once. The chain has TRBV27 and TRBJ2-4, with D possibly TRBD1 on 5 matching bases. This CDR3 spans 15 amino acids. Trimming removed 2 bases from V and 3 bases from J, with 11 bases in between. From germline, CDR1 is MNHEY and CDR2 SMNVEV (reference sequence). The CDR3 sequence: CASSLSRDGKNIQYF. In DNA, the CDR3 is TGTGCCAGCAGTTTAAGCAGGGATGGCAAAAACATTCAGTACTTC.

This chain links TRBV9 with TRBJ2-1, with 12 bases that match TRBD2. This CDR3 spans 17 amino acids. Germline assignment: CDR1 SGDLS and CDR2 YYNGEE. Trimming took 5 bases from V and 8 from J; bases not matched to a gene: 14. For the CDR3, the DNA is TGTGCCAGCAGTCCTAGCGGGGGGGCCCGGAAAAGGCATGAGCAGTTCTTC. It yields the protein CASSPSGGARKRHEQFF.

The chain couples TRBV11-1 to TRBJ2-7; TRBD1 agrees at 9 bases. CDR3 length: 14 amino acids. With V trimmed by 6 bases and J by 4 bases, 7 bases remained unmatched. Germline V CDR1 and CDR2: SGHAT, FQDESV (reference sequence). For the CDR3, the DNA is TGTGCCAGCAGACACTCCGGGACAGGGTACGAGCAGTACTTC. Protein product: CASRHSGTGYEQYF.

This chain connects TRBV6-5 to TRBJ1-1; 10 nucleotides match TRBD1. Germline values: CDR1 MNHEY, CDR2 SVGAGI. CDR3 length equals 15 residues. Trimming cost V 0 bases and J 7 bases; bases outside gene matches: 5. In nucleotides, the CDR3 is TGTGCCAGCAGTTACTCGACAGGGGGCGCGTTTGAAGCTTTCTTT. This translates into CASSYSTGGAFEAFF.

The J gene is TRBJ1-6, the V gene TRBV2; D not certain. Trimming removed 2 bases at V and 14 bases at J, with 16 bases between. This CDR3 has 14 residues. Germline CDR1 reads SNHLY; CDR2 reads FYNNEI. The CDR3 loop is CASSELAALLALHF. CDR3 bases: TGTGCCAGCAGTGAATTGGCAGCCCTTCTGGCCCTCCACTTT.

The CDR3 region is CASSVGMWTGELFF. CDR3 sequence (DNA): TGTGCCAGCAGTGTGGGAATGTGGACCGGGGAGCTGTTTTTT. This chain connects TRBV11-3 to TRBJ2-2; no clear D gene. The CDR3 totals 14 residues. Germline V lookup: CDR1 SGHNT, CDR2 YENEEA. V lost 6 bases to trimming and J lost 5 bases, with 13 bases between them.

The chain links TRBV6-5 to TRBJ1-6; D possibly corresponds to TRBD1 (6 bases). The ends were cut back, 7 bases at V and 9 bases at J, with 16 bases in the middle. The CDR3 sequence is 14 residues long. The germline CDR1 and CDR2 sequences are MNHEY and SVGAGI. CDR3 region: CASKAPGHPSPLHF. The CDR3, as DNA: TGTGCCAGCAAGGCCCCGGGACACCCTTCACCCCTCCACTTT.

The chain joins TRBV15 to TRBJ1-1, with D uncertain. This CDR3 has 14 residues. With 0 bases removed from V and 0 bases from J, the gap between germline ends came to 5 bases. CDR1 and CDR2 from the germline V gene are LNHNV and YYDKDF (reference sequence). The CDR3 bases are TGTGCCACCAGCAGAGACCCCATGAACACTGAAGCTTTCTTT. It encodes CATSRDPMNTEAFF.

This clone is labeled as medium-sized. The chain carries TRBV11-2 and TRBJ2-2; 7 bases match TRBD1. Trimming at V came to 6 bases and at J to 4 bases, leaving 8 bases not matched to a gene. The CDR3 spans 15 residues. From germline, CDR1 is SGHAT and CDR2 FQNNGV. CDR3 bases: TGTGCCAGCAGAGCCGGGACAGTAAGCACCGGGGAGCTGTTTTTT. Its protein is CASRAGTVSTGELFF.

Worth noting for this clone: Its ends do not fully match the called genes, so a read error is possible. This chain uses TRBV10-2 with TRBJ2-7; 9 nucleotides line up with TRBD2. CDR1 WSHSY and CDR2 SAAADI come from the germline V gene. This CDR3 comprises 15 residues. The CDR3, as DNA: TGCGCCAGCAGTGACCCCGGGACTAGCTCCCACGAGCAGTACTTC. Protein product: CASSDPGTSSHEQYF.

CDR3 bases: TGTGCCAGCAGTAGGACAGGTCGTTATGAAGCTTTCTTT. Its translation is CASSRTGRYEAFF. The J gene is TRBJ1-1, the V gene TRBV27; 7 bases fit TRBD1. Germline loops: CDR1 MNHEY, CDR2 SMNVEV (reference sequence). The CDR3 consists of 13 residues. J was trimmed by 7 bases and V by 5 bases; bases with no gene match: 7.

This sequence joins TRBV6-1 and TRBJ2-3; the D gene could be TRBD1 or TRBD2 (7 bases each). Germline V gives CDR1 MNHNS, CDR2 SASEGT. The CDR3 sequence is 14 residues long. The V and J ends lost 4 bases and 6 bases respectively, with 14 bases between them. Here the CDR3 DNA reads TGTGCCAGCAGTGGCCAGGGGGGGTGGGATACGCAGTATTTT. This encodes CASSGQGGWDTQYF.

The chain joins TRBV6-5 to TRBJ1-6, with D unclear. Germline CDR1 MNHEY, CDR2 SVGAGI. CDR3 length: 14 amino acids. V lost 4 bases, J lost 7 bases, and 11 bases lay in between. This CDR3 is CASSLQQPNSPLHF. In nucleotides, the CDR3 is TGTGCCAGCAGTTTGCAACAGCCCAATTCACCCCTCCACTTT.

This CDR3 reads CSVEEDQGYEQYF. For the CDR3, the DNA is TGCAGCGTTGAAGAGGACCAGGGCTACGAGCAGTACTTC. The rearrangement joins TRBV29-1 to TRBJ2-7; maybe TRBD1 (5 bases). Germline V CDR1 and CDR2: SQVTM, ANQGSEA. Trimming took off 0 bases at V and 3 bases at J, with 9 bases between the two ends. This CDR3 contains 13 residues.

The chain employs TRBV5-4 and TRBJ1-2; D remains ambiguous. Germline loops: CDR1 SGHNT, CDR2 YYREEE (reference sequence). The CDR3 contains 15 residues. V dropped 1 base and J dropped 3 bases, with 13 bases sitting between them. CDR3: CASSLRSNGDYGYTF. CDR3 bases: TGTGCCAGCAGCTTGAGGAGTAACGGAGACTATGGCTACACCTTC.

The genes are TRBV7-9 and TRBJ1-6, with a possible D match to TRBD1 (6 bases). Per the germline V gene, CDR1 is SEHNR and CDR2 is FQNEAQ (reference sequence). V lost 5 bases, J lost 9 bases, and 14 bases lay in between. This CDR3 is built from 14 residues. The CDR3 sequence is CASSRGGVGSPLHF. The CDR3, as DNA: TGTGCCAGCAGCCGAGGGGGGGTGGGTTCACCCCTCCACTTT.

This chain joins TRBV30 and TRBJ2-3; 13 bases match TRBD2. Germline lookup yields CDR1 GTSNPN and CDR2 SVGIG (reference sequence). There are 19 residues in the CDR3. V gave up 3 bases and J gave up 1 base; unmatched junction bases: 13. As DNA, the CDR3 is TGTGCCTGGAGGAAGGGACTAGCGGGGTCATACGGGGGCACAGATACGCAGTATTTT. It is translated as CAWRKGLAGSYGGTDTQYF.

J is TRBJ1-1 and V is TRBV29-1; D may be TRBD1 (5 bases). V lost 2 bases, J lost 4 bases, and 11 bases lay in between. Looked up from germline, CDR1 is SQVTM and CDR2 is ANQGSEA. There are 13 residues in the CDR3. The CDR3 region is CSVEYRTSTEAFF. Written as DNA, the CDR3 is TGCAGCGTTGAATACAGGACAAGCACTGAAGCTTTCTTT.

In nucleotides, the CDR3 is TGCGCCAGCAGCACGGACGTAGCCGCGAGCACAGATACGCAGTATTTT. Amino acid sequence: CASSTDVAASTDTQYF. V and J are TRBV5-1 and TRBJ2-3; no reliable D call. The length of the CDR3 is 16 residues. V was clipped by 4 bases and J by 0 bases, with 15 bases between them. In germline, CDR1 is SGHRS, CDR2 YFSETQ. Complete variable domain (other parts from reference TRBV5-1 and TRBJ2-3): KAGVTQTPRYLIKTRGQQVTLSCSPISGHRSVSWYQQTPGQGLQFLFEYFSETQRNKGNFPGRFSGRQFSNSRSEMNVSTLELGDSALYLCASSTDVAASTDTQYFGPGTRLTVL.

In its sample, this clone was seen a few times. The V and J genes are TRBV29-1 and TRBJ1-2, with a tentative D call TRBD1 (6 bases). The CDR3 is 14 amino acids. CDR1 is SQVTM and CDR2 is ANQGSEA in the germline V gene. The V end was cut by 0 bases, the J end by 4 bases, with 12 bases between. CDR3 coding DNA: TGCAGCGTTGAAGAGCAACAGGGAATCTATGGCTACACCTTC. This codes for CSVEEQQGIYGYTF.

The DNA of the CDR3 is TGTGCCTGGAGACTGGACCTTTACAATGAGCAGTTCTTC. Translated, it gives CAWRLDLYNEQFF. The chain recombines TRBV30 with TRBJ2-1, with D uncertain. Per germline, CDR1 GTSNPN and CDR2 SVGIG (reference sequence). This CDR3 is built from 13 residues. Trimming removed 3 bases from V and 4 bases from J, with 10 bases in between.

The chain couples TRBV10-2 to TRBJ2-3; possibly TRBD1 or TRBD2 for D (5 bases each). Trimming pared 6 bases from V and 4 bases from J, leaving 14 bases between. The CDR3 length is 14 residues. Germline assignment: CDR1 WSHSY and CDR2 SAAADI. CDR3 amino acids: CASREVGRADTQYF. The CDR3 bases are TGCGCCAGCAGAGAAGTGGGACGGGCAGATACGCAGTATTTT.

The DNA of the CDR3 is TGTGCCAGCAGCCCCCAACGTCAGTACGAGCAGTACTTC. It translates to CASSPQRQYEQYF. This chain joins TRBV11-2 and TRBJ2-7; D unresolved. The germline V gene encodes CDR1 SGHAT and CDR2 FQNNGV. V shed 5 bases and J shed 4 bases, with 12 bases lying between them. The CDR3 consists of 13 residues. The whole variable domain, filled in from reference TRBV11-2 and TRBJ2-7, reads EAGVAQSPRYKIIEKRQSVAFWCNPISGHATLYWYQQILGQGPKLLIQFQNNGVVDDSQLPKDRFSAERLKGVDSTLKIQPAKLEDSAVYLCASSPQRQYEQYFGPGTRLTVT.

The chain recombines TRBV5-4 with TRBJ2-1; a weak D match, TRBD2 (6 bases). The germline V gene encodes CDR1 SGHNT and CDR2 YYREEE (reference sequence). This CDR3 is built from 15 residues. V lost 4 bases and J 5 bases, leaving 16 bases between the germline ends. The CDR3 spells CASSRLAGPDNEQFF. CDR3 DNA sequence: TGTGCCAGCAGCAGGCTGGCGGGGCCAGACAATGAGCAGTTCTTC.

The chain employs TRBV5-1 and TRBJ2-7, with D perhaps assigned TRBD1 or TRBD2 (5 bases each). Looked up from germline, CDR1 is SGHRS and CDR2 is YFSETQ. Trimming took off 0 bases at V and 4 bases at J, with 14 bases between the two ends. The CDR3 runs to 15 residues. This CDR3 is CASSLAGAEPYEQYF. The CDR3 region has the DNA TGCGCCAGCAGCTTGGCCGGGGCAGAGCCTTACGAGCAGTACTTC. The full variable domain, with the rest looked up from reference TRBV5-1 and TRBJ2-7, is KAGVTQTPRYLIKTRGQQVTLSCSPISGHRSVSWYQQTPGQGLQFLFEYFSETQRNKGNFPGRFSGRQFSNSRSEMNVSTLELGDSALYLCASSLAGAEPYEQYFGPGTRLTVT.

This chain joins TRBV5-1 and TRBJ2-3, with D perhaps TRBD2 (5 bases). The germline V gene encodes CDR1 SGHRS and CDR2 YFSETQ. Trimming cost V 5 bases and J 0 bases, with 10 bases left between them. The CDR3 spans 14 residues. The CDR3 is CASRVATSTDTQYF. Written as DNA, the CDR3 is TGCGCCAGCAGAGTAGCGACTAGCACAGATACGCAGTATTTT. Using reference TRBV5-1 and TRBJ2-3 for the parts outside the CDR3, the full variable domain is KAGVTQTPRYLIKTRGQQVTLSCSPISGHRSVSWYQQTPGQGLQFLFEYFSETQRNKGNFPGRFSGRQFSNSRSEMNVSTLELGDSALYLCASRVATSTDTQYFGPGTRLTVL.

V gene TRBV5-1 combines with J gene TRBJ2-5; 13 nucleotides match TRBD2. The CDR3 has 16 residues. CDR1 is SGHRS and CDR2 is YFSETQ in the germline V gene. V lost 0 bases, J lost 4 bases, and 3 bases stayed unmatched. CDR3 region: CASSLGLAGGGETQYF. For the CDR3, the DNA is TGCGCCAGCAGCTTGGGACTAGCGGGGGGTGGAGAGACCCAGTACTTC.